These T cell receptor beta chains were read from a single sample in a study of response to subunit inactivated influenza vaccine. TCRdb re-analysed the RT-PCR reads in MiXCR, keeping a single row per CDR3 protein. The repertoire holds roughly 700,000 distinct CDR3 sequences, with 15% to 17% as singletons. The sample was PBMCs from blood, taken roughly 12 days after vaccination. These receptors all come from a man aged 50 to 60 who received an inactivated influenza vaccine. Both conserved end residues are part of each CDR3. Each record gives: clone size, V gene, J gene, D gene, CDR3 protein, CDR3 DNA. A D gene is named only where the DNA matches it firmly. Some rows mark clone size as missing; the rest say once, few, many or name a class of expanded clone.

-,TRBV4-3,TRBJ1-5,-,CASSRYRDSNQPQHF,TGCGCCAGCAGCCGATATAGGGATAGCAATCAGCCCCAGCATTTT
few,TRBV7-9,TRBJ2-5,-,CASSFERRGETQYF,TGTGCCAGCAGCTTTGAAAGGCGTGGGGAGACCCAGTACTTC
few,TRBV11-2,TRBJ2-3,-,CASSLVAYHSGTDTQYF,TGTGCCAGCAGCTTAGTAGCGTACCACTCTGGCACAGATACGCAGTATTTT
few,TRBV7-8,TRBJ2-7,-,CASSSYGGTVLYEQYF,TGTGCCAGCAGCTCATACGGGGGTACAGTGCTCTACGAGCAGTACTTC
-,TRBV6-2/TRBV6-3,TRBJ1-2,-,CASSYGRGYTF,TGTGCCAGCAGTTACGGGAGAGGCTACACCTTC
-,TRBV5-6,TRBJ2-2,-,CASSSLPGRSPGELFF,TGTGCCAGCAGTTCACTGCCGGGCCGCAGCCCCGGGGAGCTGTTTTTT
-,TRBV10-3,TRBJ2-1,TRBD2,CAISESIGGRAPVTFF,TGTGCCATCAGTGAGTCGATTGGCGGGAGGGCCCCGGTCACGTTCTTC
few,TRBV6-1,TRBJ2-7,-,CASRGAGAAGVRQYF,TGTGCCAGCAGAGGAGCAGGGGCCGCCGGGGTGAGGCAGTACTTC
few,TRBV28,TRBJ2-7,TRBD1,CASSPRDRGYEQYF,TGTGCCAGCAGTCCCCGGGACAGGGGCTACGAGCAGTACTTC
-,TRBV5-6,TRBJ2-3,-,CASSHTGSDTQYF,TGTGCCAGCAGCCACACAGGGTCAGATACGCAGTATTTT
once,TRBV5-6,TRBJ2-5,TRBD2,CASSLGAGGRKTQYF,TGTGCCAGCAGCTTGGGAGCGGGAGGGAGAAAGACCCAGTACTTC
-,TRBV20-1,TRBJ1-4,-,CSARSGVNEKLFF,TGCAGTGCTAGATCTGGGGTTAATGAAAAACTGTTTTTT
-,TRBV9,TRBJ2-1,-,CASSVGPTGVNNEQFF,TGTGCCAGCAGCGTAGGCCCTACCGGGGTCAACAATGAGCAGTTCTTC
-,TRBV7-9,TRBJ2-1,TRBD1,CASSDRGAGYNEQFF,TGTGCCAGCAGCGACAGGGGGGCTGGCTACAATGAGCAGTTCTTC
many,TRBV7-2,TRBJ2-7,-,CASSQAGEQYF,TGTGCCAGCAGCCAAGCTGGCGAGCAGTACTTC
many,TRBV5-1,TRBJ2-5,-,CASSLISYQETQYF,TGCGCCAGCAGCTTGATCTCGTACCAAGAGACCCAGTACTTC
many,TRBV29-1,TRBJ2-7,-,CSVGPRGAIYEQYF,TGCAGCGTTGGCCCAAGGGGGGCGATCTACGAGCAGTACTTC
-,TRBV9,TRBJ2-2,-,CASSVGALNTGELFF,TGTGCCAGCAGCGTAGGAGCTCTGAACACCGGGGAGCTGTTTTTT
many,TRBV5-5,TRBJ2-1,TRBD2,CASSRGLAGYNEQFF,TGTGCCAGCAGCAGAGGACTAGCGGGCTACAATGAGCAGTTCTTC
-,TRBV19,TRBJ2-1,TRBD2,CASSTRSGKRFF,TGTGCCAGTAGTACTCGGAGCGGGAAAAGGTTCTTC
few,TRBV14,TRBJ2-2,TRBD2,CASSRSGSRELFF,TGTGCCAGCAGCCGTAGCGGGAGCCGGGAGCTGTTTTTT
few,TRBV25-1,TRBJ2-5,-,CASSEYLARGETQYF,TGTGCCAGCAGTGAATATTTAGCCAGGGGTGAGACCCAGTACTTC
many,TRBV7-9,TRBJ2-5,-,CASSLVGFQETQYF,TGTGCCAGCAGCTTAGTGGGCTTCCAAGAGACCCAGTACTTC
-,TRBV18,TRBJ1-1,-,CASSGGGASPVQAFF,TGTGCCAGCTCCGGGGGGGGGGCCTCCCCAGTTCAAGCTTTCTTT
-,TRBV7-2,TRBJ2-5,TRBD2,CASSSTGSGPQETQYF,TGTGCCAGCAGCTCCACGGGTAGCGGGCCACAAGAGACCCAGTACTTC
few,TRBV5-1,TRBJ1-4,TRBD1,CASRETGGNEKLFF,TGCGCCAGCAGAGAGACAGGGGGAAATGAAAAACTGTTTTTT
-,TRBV6-5,TRBJ2-7,TRBD1,CASSYSGTGVYEQYF,TGTGCCAGCAGTTACTCTGGGACAGGGGTCTACGAGCAGTACTTC
many,TRBV6-2/TRBV6-3,TRBJ2-2,TRBD2,CASSYRIGFSTSGGPGELFF,TGTGCCAGCAGTTACCGGATTGGGTTCTCGACTAGCGGGGGTCCCGGGGAGCTGTTTTTT
-,TRBV20-1,TRBJ2-7,-,CSARDPHLSYEQYF,TGCAGTGCTAGAGACCCTCATCTATCCTACGAGCAGTACTTC
few,TRBV20-1,TRBJ2-5,TRBD1,CSAHPDRGDQETQYF,TGCAGTGCCCACCCGGACAGGGGAGACCAAGAGACCCAGTACTTC
many,TRBV28,TRBJ1-2,-,CASSSFAGFYGYTF,TGTGCCAGCAGTTCCTTTGCGGGGTTCTATGGCTACACCTTC